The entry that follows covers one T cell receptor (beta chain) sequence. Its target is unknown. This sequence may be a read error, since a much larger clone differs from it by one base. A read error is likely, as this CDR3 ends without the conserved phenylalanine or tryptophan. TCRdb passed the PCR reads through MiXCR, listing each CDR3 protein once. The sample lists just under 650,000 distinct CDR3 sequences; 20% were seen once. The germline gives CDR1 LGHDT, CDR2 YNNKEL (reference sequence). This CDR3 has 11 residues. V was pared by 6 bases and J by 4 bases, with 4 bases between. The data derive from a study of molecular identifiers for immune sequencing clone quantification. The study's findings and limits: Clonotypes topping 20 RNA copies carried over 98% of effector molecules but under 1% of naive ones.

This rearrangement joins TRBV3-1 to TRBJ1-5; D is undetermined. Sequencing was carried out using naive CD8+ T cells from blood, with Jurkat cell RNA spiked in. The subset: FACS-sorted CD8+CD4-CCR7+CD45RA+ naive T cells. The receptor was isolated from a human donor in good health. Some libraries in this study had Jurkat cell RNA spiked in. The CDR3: CASRRNQPQHY. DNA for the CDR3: TGTGCCAGCAGACGTAATCAGCCCCAGCATTAT.